These 15 T cell receptor beta chains originate from one sample sequenced in a study of blood T cell repertoires in COVID-19. Clones were sequenced by immunoSEQ multiplex PCR, and TCRdb holds only the in-frame ones, with some missing. Here the sample spans roughly 90,000 clones, approximately 89% being singletons. The sample consisted of peripheral blood. The receptors come from a man between 50 and 59 years old with acute or convalescent COVID-19.

The CDR3 DNA is TGTGCCAGCAGCGTAGGAGGGACAAGTGTGGATACGCAGTATTTT. This sequence encodes CASSVGGTSVDTQYF. The V gene is TRBV9, the J gene TRBJ2-3, with D perhaps TRBD1 (6 bases). Trimming removed 0 bases from V and 6 bases from J, with 14 bases in between. Germline V gene sequence: CDR1 SGDLS, CDR2 YYNGEE. The CDR3 length is 15 residues. Drawing the rest from reference TRBV9 and TRBJ2-3, the complete variable domain is DSGVTQTPKHLITATGQRVTLRCSPRSGDLSVYWYQQSLDQGLQFLIQYYNGEERAKGNILERFSAQQFPDLHSELNLSSLELGDSALYFCASSVGGTSVDTQYFGPGTRLTVL.

The chain has TRBV7-2 and TRBJ2-3, with 16 nucleotides matching TRBD2. Germline V gene sequence: CDR1 SGHTA, CDR2 FQGNSA. The CDR3 consists of 19 residues. The ends lost 5 bases at V and 0 bases at J; junction bases unmatched: 8. The CDR3 protein is CASSAPGLAGGRSTDTQYF. The CDR3 nucleotides are TGTGCCAGCAGCGCGCCGGGACTAGCGGGGGGGCGAAGCACAGATACGCAGTATTTT.

The chain carries TRBV28 and TRBJ2-5, with D tentatively TRBD2 (5 bases). Germline V gene sequence: CDR1 MDHEN, CDR2 SYDVKM. The CDR3 totals 15 residues. V dropped 3 bases and J dropped 5 bases, with 16 bases sitting between them. The CDR3 loop reads CASSFLGPGGETQYF. The CDR3 DNA reads TGTGCCAGCAGTTTCCTCGGACCCGGCGGGGAGACCCAGTACTTC. The full variable domain, its missing parts supplied by reference TRBV28 and TRBJ2-5, is DVKVTQSSRYLVKRTGEKVFLECVQDMDHENMFWYRQDPGLGLRLIYFSYDVKMKEKGDIPEGYSVSREKKERFSLILESASTNQTSMYLCASSFLGPGGETQYFGPGTRLLVL.

The chain recombines TRBV6-1 with TRBJ1-6; D is perhaps TRBD1 (6 bases). The CDR3 runs 14 residues. Trimming cost V 3 bases and J 10 bases, with 13 bases left between them. Germline values: CDR1 MNHNS, CDR2 SASEGT. CDR3 loop: CASSEVQGESPLHF. DNA of the CDR3: TGTGCCAGCAGTGAGGTACAGGGAGAATCACCCCTCCACTTT.

The genes are TRBV11-2 and TRBJ1-1, with TRBD1 identical over 8 bases. The J segment lost 3 bases and the V segment lost 5 bases, leaving 2 bases of the junction unmatched. The CDR3 runs to 13 residues. The germline gives CDR1 SGHAT, CDR2 FQNNGV. The CDR3 spells CASSMDRDTEAFF. Here the CDR3 DNA reads TGTGCCAGCAGCATGGACAGGGACACTGAAGCTTTCTTT.

V usage is TRBV7-9 and J usage is TRBJ1-1; D gene ambiguous. The germline gives CDR1 SEHNR, CDR2 FQNEAQ (reference sequence). There are 14 residues in the CDR3. V gave up 1 base and J gave up 1 base, with 7 bases separating them. In DNA form, the CDR3 reads TGTGCCAGCAGCTTAGGACACCGGAACACTGAAGCTTTCTTT. It is translated as CASSLGHRNTEAFF.

The CDR3 DNA reads as TGTGCCAGCGGACGACAGATAAATCAGCCCCAGCATTTT. This gives the protein CASGRQINQPQHF. The chain recombines TRBV2 with TRBJ1-5; D possibly corresponds to TRBD1 (5 bases). The CDR3 spans 13 residues. Germline values: CDR1 SNHLY, CDR2 FYNNEI. V gave up 8 bases and J gave up 4 bases, with 12 bases separating them.

The rearrangement joins TRBV24-1 to TRBJ2-2; D gene ambiguous. Germline V gene data show CDR1 as KGHDR and CDR2 as SFDVKD. V lost 9 bases to trimming and J lost 2 bases, with 15 bases between them. CDR3 length: 15 residues. CDR3 residues: CATSKQTANTGELFF. The CDR3 DNA reads TGTGCCACCTCTAAACAGACCGCTAACACCGGGGAGCTGTTTTTT.

V usage is TRBV6-2 or TRBV6-3 and J usage is TRBJ2-6; D perhaps matches TRBD1 (6 bases). CDR1 is MNHEY and CDR2 is SVGEGT in the germline V gene. This CDR3 region has 15 residues. Trimming took 5 bases from V and 0 from J, leaving 8 bases between them. The DNA of the CDR3 is TGTGCCAGCAGTGGGGACACCTCTGGGGCCAACGTCCTGACTTTC. As protein: CASSGDTSGANVLTF.

This clone was seen a few times. J is TRBJ1-1 and V is TRBV2; unclear D gene. The V and J ends lost 4 bases and 3 bases respectively, with 9 bases between them. The CDR3 sequence is 13 residues long. Germline CDR1 SNHLY, CDR2 FYNNEI. CDR3 loop: CASSVAVYTEAFF. In DNA form, the CDR3 reads TGTGCCAGCAGTGTGGCAGTATACACTGAAGCTTTCTTT.

The chain's CDR3 is CASSRTDRGFRSYNEQFF. The CDR3 DNA reads as TGTGCCAGCAGCCGCACAGACAGGGGGTTCCGCTCCTACAATGAGCAGTTCTTC. The chain carries TRBV5-8 and TRBJ2-1; 9 nucleotides match TRBD1. The germline V gene has CDR1 SGHTS and CDR2 YDEGEE. V shed 4 bases and J 0 bases; nucleotides not matched to a gene: 11. This CDR3 comprises 18 residues.

This rearrangement joins TRBV6-6 to TRBJ1-5; D remains unclear. The CDR3 runs to 15 residues. Germline V gene lookup returns CDR1 MNHNY and CDR2 SVGAGI (reference sequence). Trimming removed 4 bases at V and 5 bases at J, with 15 bases between. CDR3 protein: CASSSLITNDQPQHF. CDR3 DNA: TGTGCCAGCAGTTCCCTCATCACTAATGATCAGCCCCAGCATTTT.

This clone has a single count. The V call is TRBV28, the J call TRBJ2-7, with TRBD1 matching over 8 bases. Germline-derived CDR1 and CDR2 are MDHEN and SYDVKM. V was clipped by 6 bases and J by 6 bases; unmatched bases: 16. The CDR3 is made up of 16 amino acids. The CDR3 nucleotides are TGTGCCAGCAGCCATTCCGGGACAGGACTCTCCAGCGAGCAGTACTTC. Protein sequence: CASSHSGTGLSSEQYF.

CDR3 residues: CASSESREGRLHF. The CDR3, as DNA: TGTGCCAGCAGTGAAAGTCGAGAGGGTCGGCTCCACTTT. J is TRBJ1-6 and V is TRBV2; D remains ambiguous. Trimming left V 2 bases short and J 16 bases short, with 15 bases between. This CDR3 has 13 residues. CDR1 is SNHLY, CDR2 FYNNEI, per germline.

This clone was observed once. The rearrangement joins TRBV5-1 to TRBJ2-3; perhaps TRBD2 as D (6 bases). The CDR3 covers 18 residues. The germline gives CDR1 SGHRS, CDR2 YFSETQ. Trimming removed 4 bases at V and 0 bases at J, with 21 bases between. The CDR3 region is CASSTSFGSGTSTDTQYF. CDR3 nucleotide sequence: TGCGCCAGCAGCACGTCCTTCGGGAGCGGAACTAGCACAGATACGCAGTATTTT. Variable domain in full (rest from reference TRBV5-1 and TRBJ2-3): KAGVTQTPRYLIKTRGQQVTLSCSPISGHRSVSWYQQTPGQGLQFLFEYFSETQRNKGNFPGRFSGRQFSNSRSEMNVSTLELGDSALYLCASSTSFGSGTSTDTQYFGPGTRLTVL.